Below are 20 T cell receptor beta chains sequenced from a single sample in a study of blood T cell repertoires in COVID-19 (dated by TCRdb to between 2020 and 2021). Library preparation was by the immunoSEQ multiplex PCR assay. In TCRdb, the immuneACCESS table is reduced to in-frame sequences with V and J assigned. These tables do not hold every clone; where another copy was compared, an unresolved V gene accounts for under half, and the others remain unexplained. The sample contains some 240,000 clones, approximately 85% of them found a single time. The ten largest clones capture under 8% of the sample. Sequencing was done on a sample of PBMCs or T cells enriched from blood (not recorded which). These receptors came from a woman in her fifties or sixties who had been exposed to COVID-19.

The rearrangement joins TRBV10-3 to TRBJ1-1; possibly TRBD1 for D (6 bases). V lost 8 bases and J 0 bases, leaving 10 bases between the germline ends. Germline V gene data show CDR1 as ENHRY and CDR2 as SYGVKD. The CDR3 runs to 13 residues. As DNA, the CDR3 is TGTGCCATCCCCGGGGGGCTGAACACTGAAGCTTTCTTT. Translation: CAIPGGLNTEAFF.

The genes are TRBV19 and TRBJ2-2; a weak D match, TRBD2 (6 bases). Trimming cost V 1 base and J 7 bases, with 16 bases left between them. The CDR3 totals 16 residues. From germline, CDR1 is LNHDA and CDR2 SQIVND (reference sequence). The CDR3 bases are TGTGCCAGTAGTATAGCCGGGGGATCTCTTCGCGGGGAGCTGTTTTTT. Translation: CASSIAGGSLRGELFF.

This chain joins TRBV11-1 and TRBJ1-1, with 8 positions matching TRBD1. With V trimmed by 5 bases and J by 3 bases, 5 bases remained unmatched. The CDR3 length is 14 residues. The germline V gene has CDR1 SGHAT and CDR2 FQDESV (reference sequence). Here the CDR3 reads CASSPGTGYTEAFF. The CDR3 DNA reads as TGTGCCAGCAGCCCCGGGACAGGATACACTGAAGCTTTCTTT.

The chain combines TRBV2 with TRBJ2-4; 7 bases line up with TRBD2. The trim removed 1 base at V and 0 bases at J, leaving 9 bases unmatched. From germline, CDR1 is SNHLY and CDR2 FYNNEI. There are 18 residues in the CDR3. CDR3 sequence reads: CASSEGSAGVLAKNIQYF. In nucleotides, the CDR3 is TGTGCCAGCAGTGAAGGTTCGGCGGGAGTCTTAGCCAAAAACATTCAGTACTTC.

This sequence joins TRBV29-1 and TRBJ1-1; D might be TRBD1 (5 bases). V was shortened by 6 bases and J by 8 bases, with 13 bases between the two germline ends. Germline-derived CDR1 and CDR2 are SQVTM and ANQGSEA. The CDR3 has 11 residues. CDR3: CSVRGRGEAFF. In DNA form, the CDR3 reads TGCAGCGTGCGGGGACGGGGGGAAGCTTTCTTT.

The V and J genes are TRBV5-1 and TRBJ2-1, with D maybe TRBD1 (5 bases). The germline gives CDR1 SGHRS, CDR2 YFSETQ. Trimming pared 4 bases from V and 0 bases from J, leaving 20 bases between. The length of the CDR3 is 18 residues. The CDR3 nucleotides read TGCGCCAGCAGCCGAGAGGTAATGGGGCTGCACTCCTACAATGAGCAGTTCTTC. Translating it yields CASSREVMGLHSYNEQFF.

The rearrangement uses TRBV24-1 and TRBJ2-3; 11 positions match TRBD2. This CDR3 comprises 16 residues. V shed 3 bases and J 1 base; nucleotides not matched to a gene: 2. Germline CDR1 is KGHDR and CDR2 is SFDVKD. The CDR3 DNA sequence: TGTGCCACCAGTGATCCGGGACTAGCGGGCACAGATACGCAGTATTTT. Translated: CATSDPGLAGTDTQYF.

This clone has a single count. CDR3 DNA: TGTGCCAGCGGGCGGGACAGGGCTTATAATTCACCCCTCCACTTT. Protein: CASGRDRAYNSPLHF. This chain connects TRBV27 to TRBJ1-6; 9 nucleotides line up with TRBD1. Germline lookup yields CDR1 MNHEY and CDR2 SMNVEV (reference sequence). J was trimmed by 4 bases and V by 8 bases; bases with no gene match: 6. The CDR3 is made up of 15 amino acids.

This clone was observed many times. The chain combines TRBV10-3 with TRBJ2-3; D is possibly TRBD2 (5 bases). The V gene's germline CDR1 is ENHRY and CDR2 SYGVKD. This CDR3 is 13 amino acids long. The V and J ends lost 2 bases and 2 bases respectively, with 5 bases between them. Here the CDR3 DNA reads TGTGCCATCAGTGAGGGACTCACAGATACGCAGTATTTT. Protein sequence: CAISEGLTDTQYF.

J is TRBJ2-1 and V is TRBV6-5; 9 bases map to TRBD2. Germline V gene sequence: CDR1 MNHEY, CDR2 SVGAGI. The CDR3 runs to 16 residues. Trimming cost V 0 bases and J 8 bases; bases outside gene matches: 8. As DNA, the CDR3 is TGTGCCAGCAGTTACTCGAAGGGCGGGGGGGGAGATGAGCAGTTCTTC. Protein: CASSYSKGGGGDEQFF.

The chain employs TRBV10-3 and TRBJ2-3, with TRBD1 as a possible D gene (6 bases). There are 15 residues in the CDR3. Germline V lookup: CDR1 ENHRY, CDR2 SYGVKD. V lost 0 bases, J lost 2 bases, and 9 bases lay in between. This chain's CDR3 is CAISESGADTDTQYF. CDR3 sequence (DNA): TGTGCCATCAGTGAGTCGGGGGCGGACACAGATACGCAGTATTTT.

This rearrangement joins TRBV29-1 to TRBJ1-1; D is undetermined. The V and J ends lost 0 bases and 5 bases respectively, with 13 bases between them. The CDR3 is 14 amino acids. Germline V gene data show CDR1 as SQVTM and CDR2 as ANQGSEA. The CDR3 reads CSVEDYGVVTEAFF. CDR3 in DNA: TGCAGCGTTGAAGATTACGGGGTTGTGACTGAAGCTTTCTTT.

CDR3 nucleotide sequence: TGTGCCAGTAGTTCCCAAAACAGGGAAGGGACCTACGAGCAGTACTTC. The encoded protein is CASSSQNREGTYEQYF. The gene calls are TRBV19 and TRBJ2-7, with D perhaps matching TRBD1 (6 bases). The CDR3 is 16 residues long. Germline V gene data show CDR1 as LNHDA and CDR2 as SQIVND (reference sequence). V was trimmed by 5 bases and J by 2 bases, leaving 19 bases between them.

This clone was detected only once. This rearrangement joins TRBV5-4 to TRBJ1-6, with TRBD1 as a possible D gene (5 bases). Trimming left V 3 bases short and J 3 bases short, with 13 bases between. This CDR3 has 16 amino acids. The germline CDR1 and CDR2 sequences are SGHNT and YYREEE (reference sequence). The CDR3 region is CASSSLGGDYNSPLHF. DNA for the CDR3: TGTGCCAGCAGCTCCCTGGGGGGAGACTATAATTCACCCCTCCACTTT.

The chain has TRBV5-1 and TRBJ2-3, with TRBD1 matching over 8 bases. V trimming: 0 bases; J trimming: 4 bases; junction bases outside the gene matches: 7. The germline gives CDR1 SGHRS, CDR2 YFSETQ. This CDR3 region has 16 residues. The chain's CDR3 is CASSLAGDRNADTQYF. The CDR3 region has the DNA TGCGCCAGCAGCTTGGCCGGGGACAGGAACGCAGATACGCAGTATTTT.

The chain has TRBV19 and TRBJ1-6; the match to TRBD1 covers 7 bases. Germline lookup yields CDR1 LNHDA and CDR2 SQIVND (reference sequence). Trimming at V came to 6 bases and at J to 10 bases, leaving 9 bases not matched to a gene. This CDR3 region has 14 residues. CDR3 residues: CASRPGQWDSPLHF. CDR3 bases: TGTGCCAGTAGGCCGGGACAGTGGGACTCACCCCTCCACTTT.

To note about this clone: This sample also contains other DNA sequences that code for the same CDR3. V gene TRBV5-1 combines with J gene TRBJ2-7, with 9 bases identical to TRBD1. Trimming cost V 4 bases and J 3 bases; bases outside gene matches: 5. This CDR3 is built from 14 residues. The V gene's germline CDR1 is SGHRS and CDR2 YFSETQ. CDR3 sequence: CASSLGQGSYEQYF. DNA for the CDR3: TGCGCCAGCAGCCTTGGACAGGGGAGCTACGAGCAGTACTTC.

The chain employs TRBV27 and TRBJ1-1; D is ambiguous. CDR1 is MNHEY and CDR2 is SMNVEV in the germline V gene (reference sequence). Trimming removed 8 bases at V and 5 bases at J, with 9 bases between. This CDR3 region has 11 residues. For the CDR3, the DNA is TGTGCCAGCCTCGCGGGTACTGAAGCTTTCTTT. Translation gives CASLAGTEAFF.

The chain has TRBV18 and TRBJ1-2; TRBD1 matches 8 bases. There are 15 residues in the CDR3. V lost 1 base, J lost 1 base, and 2 bases stayed unmatched. Germline CDR1 KGHSH, CDR2 LQKENI. This CDR3 is CASSPLGQGNYGYTF. CDR3 sequence (DNA): TGTGCCAGCTCACCACTCGGACAGGGTAACTATGGCTACACCTTC.

CDR3 bases: TGTGCCAGCAGTTTACAGGGTGACACTGAAGCTTTCTTT. Translating it yields CASSLQGDTEAFF. The J gene is TRBJ1-1, the V gene TRBV12-3 or TRBV12-4; a weak D match, TRBD1 (5 bases). The V end lost 2 bases, the J end lost 3 bases, and 7 bases lay between the germline ends. This CDR3 spans 13 amino acids.